What follows describes a single T cell receptor beta chain. What it recognizes is unknown. With a J-beta primer mix and a sample-barcoded 5' primer, a second PCR ran about 6 to 11 cycles. Sequencing yielded, for each sample, at least 2.5 million paired-end reads carrying CDR3. MiXCR, applied by TCRdb to the 5' RACE reads, yields one record per CDR3 protein. The sample lists fewer than 1 million distinct CDR3 sequences; approximately 44% were seen once. Isolating PBMCs gave at least 7 million of these cells per sample. CDR1 and CDR2 (germline): MNHEY, SVGEGT. The CDR3 extends over 13 amino acids. The data are from a study of blood T cells in healthy people across ages. Broader study findings: In these data, TCR beta diversity tracked strongly with naive T cell percentage.

The source material was blood. The chain uses TRBV6-2 or TRBV6-3 and TRBJ2-4; D not certain. Judging by the DNA end, TRBJ2-7 fits better; the J call may be wrong. This TCR was sampled from a man aged 60 to 69 in good health. The CDR3 nucleotides read TGTGCCAGCAGTTACCTTAGCAGGTGCGAGCAGTACTTC. Translation: CASSYLSRCEQYF.